The T cell receptor (beta chain) under discussion was sequenced for a study of chemoradiotherapy in HPV16-positive cancers. With 8 bases removed from V and 3 bases from J, the gap between germline ends came to 11 bases. The CDR3 runs to 12 residues. Looked up from germline, CDR1 is MNHNS and CDR2 is SASEGT. Concerning this clone: Its specificity is unknown.

Study-level results: During treatment, candidate HPV-specific clones and E7-related motifs expanded in tumor. The functional HPV-specific definition rests on just a couple of HPV16-positive patients. In HPV16-positive patients, HPV-responsive T-cell expansion tracked better recurrence-free survival.

Generated by immunoSEQ multiplex PCR, the TCRdb table keeps only in-frame clones and is missing some. The sample has tens of thousands of clones, around 90% seen once. The rearrangement links TRBV6-1 to TRBJ2-7; D may correspond to TRBD1 or TRBD2 (6 bases each). The origin of this receptor is a human donor with HPV-associated anogenital cancer. Sequenced material: blood, taken from a patient who underwent chemoradiotherapy. The CDR3 DNA reads TGTGCCAGCGTGGGGGGCTTCTACGAGCAGTACTTC. Translating it yields CASVGGFYEQYF.